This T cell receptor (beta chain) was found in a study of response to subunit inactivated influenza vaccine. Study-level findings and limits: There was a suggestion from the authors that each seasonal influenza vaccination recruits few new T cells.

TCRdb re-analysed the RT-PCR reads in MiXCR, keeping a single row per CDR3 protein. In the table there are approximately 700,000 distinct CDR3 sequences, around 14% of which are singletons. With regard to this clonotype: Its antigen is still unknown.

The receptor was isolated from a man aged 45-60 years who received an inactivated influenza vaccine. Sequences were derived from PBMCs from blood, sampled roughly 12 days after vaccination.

Here the CDR3 reads CASSSLGSGPKSSEQFF. For the CDR3, the DNA is TGTGCCAGCAGCTCCTTAGGATCCGGCCCCAAAAGCAGTGAGCAGTTCTTC. This chain links TRBV11-1 with TRBJ2-1; unclear D gene. The ends were cut back, 4 bases at V and 9 bases at J, with 25 bases in the middle. Germline CDR1 reads SGHAT; CDR2 reads FQDESV (reference sequence). The CDR3 extends over 17 amino acids.